These 24 T cell receptor beta chains were sequenced from one sample in a study of tumor T cells in aggressive B-cell lymphoma. The repertoire was sequenced with immunoSEQ multiplex PCR; TCRdb's copy has only in-frame clones and lacks some. The profile shows just over 3,500 clones, 86% of them singletons. What was sequenced was tumor tissue. Receptors originate from an adult with diffuse large B cell lymphoma.

V is TRBV6-1 and J is TRBJ1-4; D not certain. Germline CDR1 is MNHNS and CDR2 is SASEGT. The CDR3 totals 16 residues. Deletions cut 1 base from V and 2 bases from J, with 11 bases between. The DNA for the CDR3 is TGTGCCAGCAGTGAAGTCCTCGGAGCCACTAATGAAAAACTGTTTTTT. Amino acids: CASSEVLGATNEKLFF.

J is TRBJ2-1 and V is TRBV2; TRBD2 aligns across 10 bases. The CDR3 consists of 14 residues. V dropped 7 bases and J dropped 4; count of bases not matched to a gene: 4. CDR1 is SNHLY and CDR2 is FYNNEI in the germline V gene. The CDR3 DNA follows: TGTGCCAGCATTCTTAGCGGGGGGTACAATGAGCAGTTCTTC. This codes for CASILSGGYNEQFF.

V gene TRBV30 combines with J gene TRBJ1-1; tentative D call: TRBD1 (5 bases). CDR1 and CDR2 (germline): GTSNPN, SVGIG (reference sequence). V was shortened by 5 bases and J by 7 bases, with 11 bases between the two germline ends. This CDR3 contains 11 residues. CDR3 loop: CAWGDGGEAFF. In DNA form, the CDR3 reads TGTGCCTGGGGTGACGGGGGTGAAGCTTTCTTT. Full variable domain (remainder filled in from reference TRBV30 and TRBJ1-1): SQTIHQWPATLVQPVGSPLSLECTVEGTSNPNLYWYRQAAGRGLQLLFYSVGIGQISSEVPQNLSASRPQDRQFILSSKKLLLSDSGFYLCAWGDGGEAFFGQGTRLTVV.

The V and J genes are TRBV9 and TRBJ1-2; tentatively, D is TRBD1 (6 bases). Trimming shortened V by 2 bases and J by 6 bases, and 8 bases separated the two germline ends. The CDR3 totals 12 residues. CDR1 SGDLS and CDR2 YYNGEE come from the germline V gene. This CDR3 is CASSVAGDGYTF. CDR3 coding DNA: TGTGCCAGCAGCGTGGCAGGGGATGGCTACACCTTC.

This chain connects TRBV27 to TRBJ2-5, with TRBD1 matching over 9 bases. The germline V gene encodes CDR1 MNHEY and CDR2 SMNVEV (reference sequence). The V gene end was trimmed by 4 bases and the J gene end by 0 bases; junction bases not matched to a gene: 0. The CDR3 is 14 amino acids. CDR3 DNA: TGTGCCAGCAGTTGGACAGGGGACCAAGAGACCCAGTACTTC. It yields the protein CASSWTGDQETQYF.

The chain has TRBV7-2 and TRBJ1-6; D is ambiguous. Trimming took off 2 bases at V and 9 bases at J, with 17 bases between the two ends. The CDR3 is made up of 16 amino acids. The germline CDR1 and CDR2 sequences are SGHTA and FQGNSA. The CDR3 region is CASSLQAQAIGSPLHF. Here the CDR3 DNA reads TGTGCCAGCAGCTTACAGGCGCAGGCCATAGGTTCACCCCTCCACTTT.

The V gene is TRBV25-1, the J gene TRBJ1-1; no clear D. The CDR3 runs to 13 residues. CDR1 is MGHDK and CDR2 is SYGVNS in the germline V gene. The germline V and J ends were trimmed by 8 bases and 0 bases, with 10 bases remaining between them. CDR3 amino acids: CASDGELNTEAFF. In nucleotides, the CDR3 is TGTGCCAGCGACGGGGAGTTGAACACTGAAGCTTTCTTT.

V and J are TRBV28 and TRBJ2-5; D call uncertain. The CDR3 extends over 14 amino acids. Germline V lookup: CDR1 MDHEN, CDR2 SYDVKM. V was pared by 3 bases and J by 7 bases, with 15 bases between. Here the CDR3 DNA reads TGTGCCAGCAGTTTGGCCACCCCACAGATGACCCAGTACTTC. Translation: CASSLATPQMTQYF.

The V gene is TRBV4-1, the J gene TRBJ1-1; unclear D gene. Germline V CDR1 and CDR2: MGHRA, YSYEKL. V lost 1 base and J lost 4, with 19 bases in between. The CDR3 sequence is 17 residues long. Here the CDR3 DNA reads TGCGCCAGCAGCCAAGGCCCCGCCAACACACGGGGCACTGAAGCTTTCTTT. Translation: CASSQGPANTRGTEAFF.

The genes are TRBV4-3 and TRBJ2-1; no firm D call. Germline V gene lookup returns CDR1 LGHNA and CDR2 YSLEER. Trimming left V 1 base short and J 6 bases short, with 10 bases between. The CDR3 has 14 residues. The CDR3 DNA follows: TGCGCCAGCAGCCAAGGGTTAGACATCAATGAGCAGTTCTTC. It codes for CASSQGLDINEQFF.

This sequence joins TRBV5-1 and TRBJ1-1; TRBD1 aligns across 8 bases. The V and J ends lost 2 bases and 4 bases, in that order; junction bases with no gene match: 10. Germline V CDR1 and CDR2: SGHRS, YFSETQ. CDR3 length: 16 residues. The CDR3: CASSFAGGGLGTEAFF. CDR3 DNA sequence: TGCGCCAGCAGCTTCGCAGGGGGCGGTTTGGGCACTGAAGCTTTCTTT.

The count of this clone is one. The V and J genes are TRBV18 and TRBJ1-3, with TRBD1 matching 7 bases. CDR1 is KGHSH, CDR2 LQKENI, per germline. The CDR3 is made up of 17 amino acids. The junction had 11 bases not matched to a gene; V was cut back by 4 bases and J by 2 bases. The DNA for the CDR3 is TGTGCCAGCTCACAACTAGGGACAGCTGAAACTGGAAACACCATATATTTT. Its translation: CASSQLGTAETGNTIYF.

J is TRBJ1-1 and V is TRBV5-1, with D perhaps TRBD1 (6 bases). The CDR3 covers 11 residues. CDR1 and CDR2 (germline): SGHRS, YFSETQ. Trimming pared 6 bases from V and 4 bases from J, leaving 7 bases between. CDR3 nucleotides: TGCGCCAGCATAGGGGGCACTGAAGCTTTCTTT. Its translation: CASIGGTEAFF. The full variable domain, with the rest looked up from reference TRBV5-1 and TRBJ1-1, is KAGVTQTPRYLIKTRGQQVTLSCSPISGHRSVSWYQQTPGQGLQFLFEYFSETQRNKGNFPGRFSGRQFSNSRSEMNVSTLELGDSALYLCASIGGTEAFFGQGTRLTVV.

CDR3 sequence: CASAYNGGATDTQYF. The CDR3 region has the DNA TGTGCCAGCGCCTATAACGGGGGGGCCACAGATACGCAGTATTTT. This chain connects TRBV27 to TRBJ2-3; TRBD2 matches 8 bases. The germline gives CDR1 MNHEY, CDR2 SMNVEV (reference sequence). The CDR3 runs 15 residues. V was clipped by 8 bases and J by 2 bases; unmatched bases: 9.

Here the CDR3 DNA reads TGTGCCAGCAGCTTATGGACTAGCGGTGATGGTTTCACCGGGGAGCTGTTTTTT. This codes for CASSLWTSGDGFTGELFF. The chain uses TRBV7-9 and TRBJ2-2, with 10 positions matching TRBD2. CDR3 size: 18 residues. The germline V gene has CDR1 SEHNR and CDR2 FQNEAQ (reference sequence). V lost 2 bases and J lost 4; bases outside the gene matches: 10.

J is TRBJ2-4 and V is TRBV14; TRBD1 aligns across 8 bases. Germline V gene sequence: CDR1 SGHDN, CDR2 FVKESK. The J segment lost 0 bases and the V segment lost 4 bases, leaving 2 bases of the junction unmatched. The CDR3 is 15 residues long. Written as DNA, the CDR3 is TGTGCCAGCAGCCCCAGGGGGCAAGCCAAAAACATTCAGTACTTC. Its protein product is CASSPRGQAKNIQYF.

This chain links TRBV7-9 with TRBJ1-4; no definite D call. Trimming pared 5 bases from V and 3 bases from J, leaving 7 bases between. The CDR3 is 13 amino acids. The germline CDR1 and CDR2 sequences are SEHNR and FQNEAQ (reference sequence). CDR3 region: CASSLVSNEKLFF. DNA of the CDR3: TGTGCCAGCAGCCTCGTGTCTAATGAAAAACTGTTTTTT.

V is TRBV6-5 and J is TRBJ1-1; no clear D. The CDR3 runs to 16 residues. V dropped 0 bases and J dropped 0 bases, with 11 bases sitting between them. Germline-derived CDR1 and CDR2 are MNHEY and SVGAGI. The CDR3 nucleotides are TGTGCCAGCAGTTACTCGGCAGGTTCGGTGAACACTGAAGCTTTCTTT. Translated, it gives CASSYSAGSVNTEAFF.

The chain combines TRBV7-2 with TRBJ1-5, with 9 nucleotides matching TRBD1. In germline, CDR1 is SGHTA, CDR2 FQGNSA. The junction had 7 bases not matched to a gene; V was cut back by 5 bases and J by 11 bases. The CDR3 has 13 residues. CDR3 DNA: TGTGCCAGCAGCCCCGATGGGGACAGGGCCCAGCATTTT. It specifies CASSPDGDRAQHF.

This chain connects TRBV5-1 to TRBJ2-7, with TRBD1 matching over 7 bases. The V gene's germline CDR1 is SGHRS and CDR2 YFSETQ. V dropped 3 bases and J dropped 2; count of bases not matched to a gene: 11. The CDR3 is 16 residues long. The CDR3 DNA reads as TGCGCCAGCAGCTCAACTGGACAGGCACTTACCTACGAGCAGTACTTC. It codes for CASSSTGQALTYEQYF.

The chain employs TRBV7-8 and TRBJ2-1; 9 nucleotides match TRBD1. From germline, CDR1 is SGHVS and CDR2 FQNEAQ. The CDR3 spans 15 residues. With V trimmed by 5 bases and J by 6 bases, 8 bases remained unmatched. The CDR3 spells CASSLRTGVFNEQFF. The CDR3 nucleotides are TGTGCCAGCAGCCTGCGGACAGGGGTCTTCAATGAGCAGTTCTTC. Together with reference TRBV7-8 and TRBJ2-1, the CDR3 gives the full variable domain: GAGVSQSPRYKVAKRGQDVALRCDPISGHVSLFWYQQALGQGPEFLTYFQNEAQLDKSGLPSDRFFAERPEGSVSTLKIQRTQQEDSAVYLCASSLRTGVFNEQFFGPGTRLTVL.

This clone has just one count. This chain connects TRBV6-6 to TRBJ2-3; TRBD1 aligns across 7 bases. Germline CDR1 is MNHNY and CDR2 is SVGAGI (reference sequence). The CDR3 is made up of 15 amino acids. The junction had 2 bases not matched to a gene; V was cut back by 0 bases and J by 2 bases. The CDR3 nucleotides read TGTGCCAGCAGTTACTCGGGACAGATCACAGATACGCAGTATTTT. Protein product: CASSYSGQITDTQYF.

The V call is TRBV27, the J call TRBJ1-5, with 8 nucleotides matching TRBD1. The CDR3 length is 14 residues. The germline V gene encodes CDR1 MNHEY and CDR2 SMNVEV (reference sequence). V dropped 5 bases and J dropped 4; count of bases not matched to a gene: 4. The CDR3 loop reads CASSGQGGNQPQHF. The CDR3 DNA reads as TGTGCCAGCAGTGGACAGGGCGGGAATCAGCCCCAGCATTTT.

The V and J genes are TRBV4-2 and TRBJ2-7; 8 nucleotides match TRBD1. The V segment lost 1 base and the J segment 9 bases; nucleotides outside the gene matches: 11. The CDR3 covers 15 residues. The germline CDR1 and CDR2 sequences are LGHNA and YNFKEQ. CDR3 protein: CASSQGLGDRRAQYF. The CDR3 nucleotides read TGTGCCAGCAGCCAAGGGCTTGGGGACAGGCGGGCGCAGTACTTC.